This TCR beta chain is drawn from a study of cytomegalovirus exposure and HLA in healthy donors (dated by TCRdb to 2016 to 2017). About the full investigation: According to a later analysis, one platform produced both the roughly 130 validation repertoires and the approximately 660 repertoires of the first cohort. The study combined high-throughput TCR immunosequencing, statistical association of individual TCRs with disease status, and machine learning to predict cytomegalovirus infection status. The study was designed to test whether signatures of past pathogen exposure could be identified by cataloging public T cell receptors. In addition to the first cohort of 666 subjects, a separate validation cohort of 120 different subjects was used.

V has 4 bases trimmed and J has 7 bases trimmed; junction bases matching no gene number 7. Counted from cysteine to phenylalanine, this CDR3 has 15 amino acids. Of the read, only the CDR3 DNA is kept; its 45 bases are in frame from base 1. CDR1 and CDR2, per the germline V gene, are SNHLY and FYNNEI. The library was generated by the immunoSEQ multiplex PCR assay. Regarding the original processing steps: To diagnose cytomegalovirus status from the catalog of TCR beta chain sequences, a statistical classification framework was built. Here the immuneACCESS table is served through TCRdb, limited to in-frame sequences with V and J called. Missing clones are a known gap in these copies; in checked studies unresolved V genes cover under half, and the rest lacks a known reason. V and J calls and clone size follow that table, whereas D and trimming were derived from the DNA. The sample records roughly 140,000 clones, around 88% of which are singletons. Over 6.5% of the sample is held by the ten biggest clonotypes.

Donors formed part of the validation cohort, which comprised over a hundred subjects and was distinct from the first cohort of 666 subjects. Results the study describes overall, beyond this receptor: Three of the identified cytomegalovirus-associated TCR beta chains were confirmed in vitro to be specific for cytomegalovirus antigens. All 120 or so repertoires were used to score co-occurrence in the validation cohort in a later analysis, because that analysis had no HLA typing for the cohort. In both the original and validation cohorts, the classifier was reported to diagnose cytomegalovirus status with high specificity and sensitivity. The study listed around 160 TCR beta chains as associated with cytomegalovirus. Of the cluster scores, roughly 95% were above 0 in a later analysis, which found that TCRs clustered in the first cohort also tended to co-occur in the 120 or so validation repertoires. According to the authors, the approach could potentially be generalized to other disease states and immunological phenotypes. While some public TCRs were present in many individuals, most TCR sequences turned up only very rarely across donors.

This clone was seen a few times. The specificity of this receptor is unknown. Base qualities were left out, and no much larger clone turns up one base away. The rearranged segments are TRBV2 and TRBJ1-6, with 7 bases in between that match TRBD1. This clonotype originated in a young woman in good health and CMV-seropositive. Sequencing was carried out using PBMCs. Here is the DNA: TGTGCCAGCAGTGTCCTACAGGGGAGAAATTCACCCCTCCACTTT. The encoded protein is CASSVLQGRNSPLHF.